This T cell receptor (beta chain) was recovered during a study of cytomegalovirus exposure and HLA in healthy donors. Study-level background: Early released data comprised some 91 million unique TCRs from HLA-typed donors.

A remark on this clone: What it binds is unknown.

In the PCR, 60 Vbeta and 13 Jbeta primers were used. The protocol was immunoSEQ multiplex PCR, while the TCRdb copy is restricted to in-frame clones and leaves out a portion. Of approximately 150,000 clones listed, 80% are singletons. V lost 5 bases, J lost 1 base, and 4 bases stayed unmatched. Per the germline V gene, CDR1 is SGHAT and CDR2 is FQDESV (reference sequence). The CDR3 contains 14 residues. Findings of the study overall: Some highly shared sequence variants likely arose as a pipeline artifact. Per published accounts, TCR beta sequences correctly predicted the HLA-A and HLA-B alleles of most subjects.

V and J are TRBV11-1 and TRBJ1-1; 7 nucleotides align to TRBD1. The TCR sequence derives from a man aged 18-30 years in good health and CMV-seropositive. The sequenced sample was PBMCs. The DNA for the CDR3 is TGTGCCAGCAGCCCCGACAGGGCGAACACTGAAGCTTTCTTT. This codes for CASSPDRANTEAFF. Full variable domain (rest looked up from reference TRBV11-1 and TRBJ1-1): EAEVAQSPRYKITEKSQAVAFWCDPISGHATLYWYRQILGQGPELLVQFQDESVVDDSQLPKDRFSAERLKGVDSTLKIQPAELGDSAMYLCASSPDRANTEAFFGQGTRLTVV.